The next 5 T cell receptor beta chains were all read from a single sample in a study of cytomegalovirus exposure and HLA in healthy donors. Researchers ran the PCR with 60 Vbeta and 13 Jbeta primers. Measured with immunoSEQ multiplex PCR; TCRdb has only the in-frame clones, and not every one. The sample holds 200,000 to 250,000 clones, 82% seen once. Sequencing used PBMCs. These receptors came from a woman aged 40-49 years in good health and CMV-seronegative.

The gene calls are TRBV6-1 and TRBJ2-5; 10 nucleotides match TRBD2. Germline V lookup: CDR1 MNHNS, CDR2 SASEGT. CDR3 length: 18 amino acids. The trim removed 3 bases at V and 2 bases at J, leaving 12 bases unmatched. DNA for the CDR3: TGTGCCAGCAGTGATCCTAGCGGGAGTTTTAAGGAACAAGAGACCCAGTACTTC. The encoded protein is CASSDPSGSFKEQETQYF.

Only one count was recorded for this clone. V and J are TRBV6-5 and TRBJ2-7; TRBD1 is a possible D gene (6 bases). Trimming removed 0 bases at V and 4 bases at J, with 13 bases between. Germline-derived CDR1 and CDR2 are MNHEY and SVGAGI. There are 15 residues in the CDR3. The CDR3 DNA sequence: TGTGCCAGCAGTTACTCCGGCCAGGGGCCGTACGAGCAGTACTTC. It encodes CASSYSGQGPYEQYF.

This clone showed up just once. The J gene is TRBJ1-2, the V gene TRBV29-1; D unresolved. CDR1 SQVTM and CDR2 ANQGSEA come from the germline V gene. The CDR3 consists of 10 residues. V lost 4 bases, J lost 4 bases, and 4 bases lay in between. The CDR3 region is CSVGSYGYTF. Here the CDR3 DNA reads TGCAGCGTTGGCAGCTATGGCTACACCTTC.

CDR3 residues: CASSRQLAVEETQYF. CDR3 bases: TGTGCCAGCAGCCGACAGCTAGCGGTGGAAGAGACCCAGTACTTC. This chain uses TRBV4-2 with TRBJ2-5; 7 bases are a match to TRBD2. Per the germline V gene, CDR1 is LGHNA and CDR2 is YNFKEQ. With V trimmed by 4 bases and J by 3 bases, 8 bases remained unmatched. The CDR3 runs 15 residues.

V usage is TRBV14 and J usage is TRBJ2-2; tentatively, D is TRBD2 (6 bases). The CDR3 extends over 14 amino acids. V was trimmed by 3 bases and J by 3 bases, leaving 8 bases between them. Germline lookup yields CDR1 SGHDN and CDR2 FVKESK. The DNA of the CDR3 is TGTGCCAGCAGCCATGGGACTTACACCGGGGAGCTGTTTTTT. Translation gives CASSHGTYTGELFF.